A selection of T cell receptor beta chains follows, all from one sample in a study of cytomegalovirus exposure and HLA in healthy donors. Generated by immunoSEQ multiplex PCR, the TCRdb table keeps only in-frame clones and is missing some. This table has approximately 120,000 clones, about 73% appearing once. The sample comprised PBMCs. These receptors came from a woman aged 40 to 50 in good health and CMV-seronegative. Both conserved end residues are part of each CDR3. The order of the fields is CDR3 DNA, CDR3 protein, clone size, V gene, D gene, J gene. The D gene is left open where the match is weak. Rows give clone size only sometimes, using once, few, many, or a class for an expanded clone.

TGCGCCAGCAGCCCCGGACTTAGCGGTTACAATGAGCAGTTCTTC CASSPGLSGYNEQFF NA TRBV4-3 NA TRBJ2-1
TGTGCCAGCAGCGTAGCTCCGGGTTCTGGAAACACCATATATTTT CASSVAPGSGNTIYF few TRBV9 NA TRBJ1-3
TGTGCCAGCGGGGACTCACGACGTGAAGCTTTCTTT CASGDSRREAFF NA TRBV25-1 NA TRBJ1-1
TGTGCCAGCAGTTACGTCGGTAACTATGGCTACACCTTC CASSYVGNYGYTF few TRBV6-6 NA TRBJ1-2
TGTGCCAGCGGACGGGGAGAGATCAATGAGCAGTTCTTC CASGRGEINEQFF NA TRBV11-3 NA TRBJ2-1
TGTGCCAGCAAAAGTAGTACAGGGAGGAACACCGGGGAGCTGTTTTTT CASKSSTGRNTGELFF NA TRBV28 NA TRBJ2-2
TGTGCCAGCAGTACTAGGGTCGGCGCCTACGAGCAGTACTTC CASSTRVGAYEQYF NA TRBV5-8 NA TRBJ2-7
TGTGCCAGCAGCTCACGGGGGGGGGAGACCCAGTACTTC CASSSRGGETQYF NA TRBV11-2 TRBD2 TRBJ2-5
TGTGCCAGCAGCTTACCCCTAGCGGGAGAGAAGTACTTC CASSLPLAGEKYF NA TRBV5-5 TRBD2 TRBJ2-5
TGTGCCAGCAGTTATGGTGATAGCGGGAGTGCTCAGTTCTTC CASSYGDSGSAQFF NA TRBV6-5 TRBD2 TRBJ2-1
TGTGCCATCAGCCCCCGAGCAGCGGGAGTTGGTAATGAGCAGTTCTTC CAISPRAAGVGNEQFF NA TRBV10-3 TRBD2 TRBJ2-1
TGTGCCAGCAGCCAGTCTAGTCGCTCCCGGGAGACCCAGTACTTC CASSQSSRSRETQYF few TRBV7-2 NA TRBJ2-5
TGTGCCATCAGTGATTCGACAGGGAACACTGAAGCTTTCTTT CAISDSTGNTEAFF NA TRBV10-3 NA TRBJ1-1
TGCGCCAGCAGTGATACCCAGGGATCGTCAGAGACCCAGTACTTC CASSDTQGSSETQYF NA TRBV10-2 NA TRBJ2-5
TGTGCCAGCATTGTGGGGGGGGGCACCTACGAGCAGTACTTC CASIVGGGTYEQYF NA TRBV28 NA TRBJ2-7
TGTGCCAGCAGTTTACCGACGCGGGGTAACACTGAAGCTTTCTTT CASSLPTRGNTEAFF NA TRBV28 NA TRBJ1-1
TGTGCCAGCAGTCTCCGGGACTGGGCACGTGGGGGGGAGCTGTTTTTT CASSLRDWARGGELFF NA TRBV6-6 NA TRBJ2-2
TGTGCCAGCAGACGGACAGAGAACACCGGGGAGCTGTTTTTT CASRRTENTGELFF NA TRBV6-1 NA TRBJ2-2
TGTGCCAGCAGCTTGGGCCCCTACAATGAGCAGTTCTTC CASSLGPYNEQFF NA TRBV11-2 NA TRBJ2-1
TGTGCCAGCAGTGGGACAGGGCGGACAGATACGCAGTATTTT CASSGTGRTDTQYF once TRBV6-6 TRBD1 TRBJ2-3
TGTGCCAGCAGACCCTTTTACAGGGGTACGTACGAGCAGTACTTC CASRPFYRGTYEQYF NA TRBV28 TRBD1 TRBJ2-7
TGCGCCAGCAGCTCCAAGATGGAGACGGCGTATGGCTACACCTTC CASSSKMETAYGYTF few TRBV4-3 NA TRBJ1-2
TGTGCCAGCAGCGCCTTGGGGGGAGGCTATGGCTACACCTTC CASSALGGGYGYTF NA TRBV9 NA TRBJ1-2
TGTGCCAGCAGCGTAGAGGGAGGGCCCAACTATGGCTACACCTTC CASSVEGGPNYGYTF NA TRBV9 NA TRBJ1-2
TGTGCCAGCAGCGTAGCAGCGGGCCTCACAGATACGCAGTATTTT CASSVAAGLTDTQYF NA TRBV9 NA TRBJ2-3
TGTGCCAGCAGTTTTAGTAGCGGGAGCCTTCGGGAGCAGTACTTC CASSFSSGSLREQYF NA TRBV28 TRBD2 TRBJ2-5
TGTGCCAGCAGTAACAGGGGGCGCGAGCAGTACTTC CASSNRGREQYF NA TRBV6-5 TRBD1 TRBJ2-7
TGTGCCAGCAGTGACCCCCAGGGGCAAACTGAAGCTTTCTTT CASSDPQGQTEAFF medium-sized TRBV25-1 NA TRBJ1-1
TGTGCCAGCAGCGGCGGACAGGGGGGATATCAGCCCCAGCATTTT CASSGGQGGYQPQHF NA TRBV11-2 TRBD1 TRBJ1-5
TGCGCCAGCAGCCCCCAACAGGGGATGGATGGCTACACCTTC CASSPQQGMDGYTF NA TRBV5-1 TRBD1 TRBJ1-2
TGTGCCACCAGCAAAGACGCCGTTGGACAGGGGAGGAACCAGCCCCAGCATTTT CATSKDAVGQGRNQPQHF NA TRBV15 TRBD1 TRBJ1-5
TGTGCCAGCAGCAGCGGACGGGTGGGGCAAGAGACCCAGTACTTC CASSSGRVGQETQYF NA TRBV7-9 NA TRBJ2-5
TGCGCCAGCAAGCCCGAATCGACAGGGAAAGAGACCCAGTACTTC CASKPESTGKETQYF once TRBV5-1 TRBD1 TRBJ2-5